The next 31 T cell receptor beta chains were all read from a single sample in a study of T-cell reconstitution after alpha-beta-depleted transplantation in children. Regarding the study as a whole: One year post-transplant, T-cell counts and diversity were largely derived from T cells produced anew.

Preparing the TCRbeta library involved the use of unique molecular identifiers. TCRdb processed the PCR reads anew with MiXCR; each CDR3 protein has one entry. The sample yields some 300,000 distinct CDR3 sequences, nearly 8% seen once. Antigens for these TCRs are unknown. Sequencing was performed on peripheral blood, taken 360 days after TCRalphabeta/CD19-depleted stem cell transplant. Every receptor here comes from a female patient under 10 years old who had a stem cell transplant for Fanconi anemia, so the T cells may come from the graft donor.

This clonotype appeared many times. The V and J genes are TRBV12-3 or TRBV12-4 and TRBJ2-1; 9 bases match TRBD1. With 3 bases clipped from V and 1 base from J, the junction kept 10 bases outside the gene matches. The CDR3 consists of 18 residues. CDR3 sequence (DNA): TGTGCCAGCAGTTTGGGACAGGGTCCTCCCCTATCCTACAATGAGCAGTTCTTC. It translates to CASSLGQGPPLSYNEQFF.

By its share, this clonotype is medium-sized. The chain couples TRBV15 to TRBJ2-3; D unclear. The V gene lost 3 bases and the J gene lost 5 bases, with 12 bases spanning the gap. The CDR3 is made up of 14 amino acids. The germline gives CDR1 LNHNV, CDR2 YYDKDF (reference sequence). CDR3 loop: CATSRSSGGDTQYF. The CDR3 DNA reads as TGTGCCACCAGCAGGAGTTCAGGCGGAGATACGCAGTATTTT. Full variable domain (remainder filled in from reference TRBV15 and TRBJ2-3): DAMVIQNPRYQVTQFGKPVTLSCSQTLNHNVMYWYQQKSSQAPKLLFHYYDKDFNNEADTPDNFQSRRPNTSFCFLDIRSPGLGDTAMYLCATSRSSGGDTQYFGPGTRLTVL.

The genes are TRBV18 and TRBJ2-7; perhaps D is TRBD1 or TRBD2 (5 bases each). Trimming removed 8 bases at V and 2 bases at J, with 22 bases between. Germline CDR1 and CDR2: KGHSH and LQKENI. The CDR3 consists of 16 residues. The CDR3 here is CASSPQPGTVTYEQYF. The CDR3 DNA follows: TGTGCCAGCAGCCCCCAGCCCGGGACCGTTACCTACGAGCAGTACTTC.

In its sample, this clonotype was seen a few times. This CDR3 reads CASSSGTGGMRQYF. CDR3 nucleotide sequence: TGTGCCAGCAGTTCCGGGACCGGGGGGATGAGGCAGTATTTT. The chain recombines TRBV27 with TRBJ2-3; 7 bases agree with TRBD2. Losses at the gene ends were 4 bases for V and 11 bases for J; bases not matched to a gene: 12. CDR1 and CDR2 (germline): MNHEY, SMNVEV (reference sequence). CDR3 length: 14 amino acids.

There are many counts of this clonotype. V usage is TRBV24-1 and J usage is TRBJ2-2; D is ambiguous. The CDR3 loop spans 13 amino acids. Between the trimmed V and J ends, which lost 0 bases and 5 bases, there was a span of 3 bases. Germline CDR1 and CDR2: KGHDR and SFDVKD. CDR3 in DNA: TGTGCCACCAGTGATTTGCTGACCGGGGAGCTGTTTTTT. Its translation: CATSDLLTGELFF.

The sample holds many counts of this clonotype. The J gene is TRBJ1-5, the V gene TRBV12-3 or TRBV12-4; D remains unclear. There are 15 residues in the CDR3. V lost 7 bases and J lost 4, with 17 bases in between. CDR3 bases: TGTGCCAGCACTTACATTAACAGTCGTAATCAGCCCCAGCATTTT. As protein: CASTYINSRNQPQHF.

The CDR3 protein is CASSSSLTGELFF. CDR3 bases: TGTGCCAGCAGCTCAAGTCTCACCGGGGAGCTGTTTTTT. The genes are TRBV7-3 and TRBJ2-2; unclear D gene. This CDR3 is built from 13 residues. V shed 4 bases and J shed 4 bases, with 7 bases lying between them. CDR1 is SGHTA, CDR2 FQGTGA, per germline. Filled out from reference TRBV7-3 and TRBJ2-2, the complete variable domain reads GAGVSQTPSNKVTEKGKYVELRCDPISGHTALYWYRQSLGQGPEFLIYFQGTGAADDSGLPNDRFFAVRPEGSVSTLKIQRTERGDSAVYLCASSSSLTGELFFGEGSRLTVL.

This clonotype was counted a few times. The chain links TRBV7-6 to TRBJ2-2; D is undetermined. The V end was cut by 5 bases, the J end by 4 bases, with 11 bases between. The CDR3 is made up of 14 amino acids. The germline V gene encodes CDR1 SGHVS and CDR2 FNYEAQ. CDR3 residues: CASSLRLRTGELFF. DNA of the CDR3: TGTGCCAGCAGCCTCCGGCTCCGCACCGGGGAGCTGTTTTTT.

The genes are TRBV4-1 and TRBJ2-3, with 10 nucleotides matching TRBD2. V trimming: 1 base; J trimming: 2 bases; junction bases outside the gene matches: 15. The CDR3 has 20 amino acids. CDR1 is MGHRA and CDR2 is YSYEKL in the germline V gene. The chain's CDR3 is CASSQALQRGGIGPTDTQYF. In DNA, the CDR3 is TGCGCCAGCAGCCAAGCCCTCCAGCGGGGGGGCATCGGACCCACAGATACGCAGTATTTT.

This clonotype was found many times. The chain couples TRBV29-1 to TRBJ2-5, with 8 bases that match TRBD1. The CDR3 loop spans 13 amino acids. The V gene end was trimmed by 8 bases and the J gene end by 5 bases; junction bases not matched to a gene: 10. Germline-derived CDR1 and CDR2 are SQVTM and ANQGSEA. The CDR3: CSIKDRARETQYF. The CDR3 nucleotides read TGCAGCATAAAGGACAGGGCTAGGGAGACCCAGTACTTC.

This clonotype has ten or more counts. The CDR3 coding sequence is TGTGCCAGCAGCTTAATACTAGCCTCCGGTGAGCAGTTCTTC. This translates into CASSLILASGEQFF. The rearrangement joins TRBV7-3 to TRBJ2-1; D might be TRBD2 (6 bases). V lost 1 base to trimming and J lost 9 bases, with 13 bases between them. The CDR3 extends over 14 amino acids. Germline V gene lookup returns CDR1 SGHTA and CDR2 FQGTGA.

The chain combines TRBV14 with TRBJ2-3; D unclear. The CDR3 spans 16 residues. Germline loops: CDR1 SGHDN, CDR2 FVKESK. The V and J ends lost 4 bases and 2 bases respectively, with 16 bases between them. This CDR3 reads CASSPRGRTITDTQYF. CDR3 sequence (DNA): TGTGCCAGCAGCCCCCGAGGCAGGACCATCACAGATACGCAGTATTTT.

This clonotype was seen many times. This sequence joins TRBV28 and TRBJ2-7; D ambiguous. Trimming stripped 7 bases from V and 5 bases from J, with 18 bases between. The CDR3 runs 14 residues. Germline-derived CDR1 and CDR2 are MDHEN and SYDVKM. The CDR3 spells CASTTRPQDHEQYF. In DNA, the CDR3 is TGTGCCAGCACAACCCGCCCCCAGGACCACGAGCAGTACTTC.

In its sample, this clonotype was seen many times. J is TRBJ2-7 and V is TRBV12-3 or TRBV12-4, with 9 positions matching TRBD1. V trimming: 4 bases; J trimming: 5 bases; junction bases outside the gene matches: 6. The CDR3 is 14 amino acids. The CDR3 is CASSSRDREDEQYF. CDR3 coding DNA: TGTGCCAGCAGTTCAAGGGACAGGGAAGACGAGCAGTACTTC.

This clonotype has more than one count but fewer than ten. This chain links TRBV6-1 with TRBJ2-7, with TRBD2 identical over 10 bases. The germline V gene has CDR1 MNHNS and CDR2 SASEGT. V gave up 6 bases and J gave up 2 bases; unmatched junction bases: 10. CDR3 length: 16 residues. DNA of the CDR3: TGTGCCAGCAGGACCGGACTAGCGGACTTTCCCTACGAGCAGTACTTC. Translation: CASRTGLADFPYEQYF.

The table lists this clonotype with many counts. The chain joins TRBV20-1 to TRBJ2-3; possibly TRBD2 for D (6 bases). The CDR3 has 14 residues. The V and J ends lost 3 bases and 3 bases respectively, with 13 bases between them. Germline CDR1 reads DFQATT; CDR2 reads SNEGSKA (reference sequence). As DNA, the CDR3 is TGCAGTGCTAGTCGCGGGGCGTGGACAGATACGCAGTATTTT. This encodes CSASRGAWTDTQYF.

This clonotype was observed a handful of times. The rearrangement links TRBV18 to TRBJ1-2; TRBD1 might be the D (6 bases). This CDR3 region has 15 residues. The germline gives CDR1 KGHSH, CDR2 LQKENI. V was clipped by 5 bases and J by 5 bases, with 18 bases between them. The CDR3 reads CASSSGEGKLYGYTF. The CDR3 DNA follows: TGTGCCAGCTCATCAGGGGAAGGAAAACTGTATGGCTACACCTTC.

This clonotype occurred many times. The rearrangement uses TRBV7-2 and TRBJ2-1; D ambiguous. V was cut by 1 base and J by 6 bases, with 16 bases left in between. The CDR3 consists of 16 residues. Germline V gene sequence: CDR1 SGHTA, CDR2 FQGNSA. CDR3 DNA sequence: TGTGCCAGCAGCTTAGTGTGGCTACCCCGGCCCAATGAGCAGTTCTTC. Its translation: CASSLVWLPRPNEQFF.

This clonotype was detected many times. The chain couples TRBV5-1 to TRBJ1-1; possible D gene TRBD1, 5 bases. V dropped 4 bases and J dropped 3 bases, with 16 bases sitting between them. The V gene's germline CDR1 is SGHRS and CDR2 YFSETQ. CDR3 length: 15 amino acids. CDR3 protein: CASSPATALYTEAFF. The CDR3 region has the DNA TGCGCCAGCAGCCCGGCGACAGCCTTGTACACTGAAGCTTTCTTT.

Many counts were recorded for this clonotype. The chain combines TRBV5-6 with TRBJ1-2; TRBD1 is a possible D gene (5 bases). Germline CDR1 and CDR2: SGHDT and YYEEEE. V shed 8 bases and J shed 10 bases, with 21 bases lying between them. This CDR3 contains 13 residues. The CDR3 bases are TGTGCCAGTCGGGGGGGACCGACGAGTGACTACACCTTC. This sequence encodes CASRGGPTSDYTF.

This clonotype has only a few counts. The chain has TRBV6-5 and TRBJ2-7; 9 bases align to TRBD1. In germline, CDR1 is MNHEY, CDR2 SVGAGI. The V and J ends lost 2 bases and 7 bases, in that order; junction bases with no gene match: 3. This CDR3 has 13 amino acids. This CDR3 is CASSYEQGAEQYV. The CDR3 nucleotides read TGTGCCAGCAGTTACGAACAGGGGGCGGAGCAGTACGTC.

This clonotype was observed a few times. The chain recombines TRBV12-3 or TRBV12-4 with TRBJ2-2, with D unclear. The CDR3 covers 13 residues. The V end was cut by 3 bases, the J end by 8 bases, with 10 bases between. CDR3: CASSLTTRGELFF. The CDR3 DNA reads TGTGCCAGCAGTTTGACCACTCGGGGGGAGCTGTTTTTT.

This clonotype is medium-sized by share. CDR3 nucleotides: TGTGCCAGCAGTTCACGGACTAGCGGGAGCTTTTCGGGATCATATGAGCAGTTCTTC. Its translation is CASSSRTSGSFSGSYEQFF. The genes are TRBV28 and TRBJ2-1; 13 bases are shared with TRBD2. Germline V gene sequence: CDR1 MDHEN, CDR2 SYDVKM. CDR3 length: 19 amino acids. V lost 4 bases to trimming and J lost 8 bases; unmatched junction nucleotides: 17.

This clonotype was seen ten or more times. The J gene is TRBJ2-7, the V gene TRBV7-9; 16 bases fit TRBD2. There are 19 residues in the CDR3. Per the germline V gene, CDR1 is SEHNR and CDR2 is FQNEAQ (reference sequence). J was trimmed by 5 bases and V by 3 bases; bases with no gene match: 13. The DNA for the CDR3 is TGTGCCAGCAGCTTTCCCGGGACTAGCGGGGGGGCCTCGATAAACGAGCAGTACTTC. It encodes CASSFPGTSGGASINEQYF.

This clonotype has at least ten counts. This rearrangement joins TRBV29-1 to TRBJ1-1; D possibly corresponds to TRBD1 (5 bases). The CDR3 covers 15 residues. The V end lost 6 bases, the J end lost 0 bases, and 17 bases lay between the germline ends. The germline CDR1 and CDR2 sequences are SQVTM and ANQGSEA. The DNA for the CDR3 is TGCAGCGTCGTAGACAGCTTTTCAATGAACACTGAAGCTTTCTTT. Amino acid sequence: CSVVDSFSMNTEAFF.

This clonotype was seen at least ten times. V usage is TRBV3-1 and J usage is TRBJ1-2, with D unclear. Between the trimmed V and J ends, which lost 1 base and 5 bases, there was a span of 8 bases. This CDR3 spans 13 amino acids. Germline V gives CDR1 LGHDT, CDR2 YNNKEL (reference sequence). In nucleotides, the CDR3 is TGTGCCAGCAGCCAAGCCAAAGGGTATGGCTACACCTTC. It is translated as CASSQAKGYGYTF.

This clonotype was found many times. This chain links TRBV7-3 with TRBJ2-4, with D perhaps matching TRBD2 (5 bases). V lost 2 bases, J lost 0 bases, and 23 bases lay in between. This CDR3 has 20 amino acids. Germline CDR1 reads SGHTA; CDR2 reads FQGTGA. CDR3 sequence reads: CASSLLLVFPGLVAKNIQYF. CDR3 nucleotides: TGTGCCAGCAGCTTATTATTAGTATTCCCTGGACTCGTAGCCAAAAACATTCAGTACTTC.

This clonotype was found many times. This rearrangement joins TRBV4-2 to TRBJ2-1, with D unresolved. The CDR3 is 13 amino acids. The V gene's germline CDR1 is LGHNA and CDR2 YNFKEQ. V lost 0 bases and J lost 9, with 9 bases in between. The CDR3 nucleotides read TGTGCCAGCAGCCAAGATTTTAGTTCTGAGCAGTTCTTC. It codes for CASSQDFSSEQFF.

This clonotype was found many times. The chain employs TRBV7-9 and TRBJ2-7; no firm D call. This CDR3 contains 15 residues. The germline gives CDR1 SEHNR, CDR2 FQNEAQ (reference sequence). Trimming stripped 1 base from V and 6 bases from J, with 16 bases between. The CDR3 DNA reads as TGTGCCAGCAGCTTAGTACCAGGACGACTCGGCGAGCAGTACGTC. The encoded protein is CASSLVPGRLGEQYV.

The rearrangement joins TRBV14 to TRBJ1-1; D perhaps matches TRBD1 (5 bases). Germline V lookup: CDR1 SGHDN, CDR2 FVKESK. With 0 bases removed from V and 8 bases from J, the gap between germline ends came to 16 bases. The CDR3 is 15 residues long. The CDR3 sequence is CASSQDLGRLSEAFF. CDR3 nucleotide sequence: TGTGCCAGCAGCCAAGATTTGGGACGCCTCAGCGAAGCTTTCTTT.

This clonotype was detected ten times or more. V gene TRBV6-2 or TRBV6-3 combines with J gene TRBJ2-3, with TRBD2 matching 15 bases. Germline CDR1 and CDR2: MNHEY and SVGEGT. This CDR3 has 21 residues. V trimming: 4 bases; J trimming: 4 bases; junction bases outside the gene matches: 18. The CDR3 spells CASSSSLGLAGGRDGPDTQYF. The CDR3 bases are TGTGCCAGCAGTTCCTCTCTCGGACTAGCGGGGGGGCGAGATGGCCCAGATACGCAGTATTTT.